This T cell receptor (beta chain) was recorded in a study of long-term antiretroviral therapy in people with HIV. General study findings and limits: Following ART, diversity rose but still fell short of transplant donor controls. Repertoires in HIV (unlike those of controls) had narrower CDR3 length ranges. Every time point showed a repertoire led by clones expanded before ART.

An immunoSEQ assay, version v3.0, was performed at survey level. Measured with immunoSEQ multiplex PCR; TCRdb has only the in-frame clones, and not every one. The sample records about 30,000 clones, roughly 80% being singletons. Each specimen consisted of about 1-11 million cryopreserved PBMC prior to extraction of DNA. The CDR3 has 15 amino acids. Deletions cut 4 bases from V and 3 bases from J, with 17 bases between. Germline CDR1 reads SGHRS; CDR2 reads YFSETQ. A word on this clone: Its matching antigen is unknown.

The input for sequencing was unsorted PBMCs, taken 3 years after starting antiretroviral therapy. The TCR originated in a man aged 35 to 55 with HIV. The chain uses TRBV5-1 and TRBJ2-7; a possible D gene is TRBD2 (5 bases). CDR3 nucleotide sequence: TGCGCCAGCAGCCTCCTGGACTCCGCCCACTACGAGCAGTACTTC. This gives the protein CASSLLDSAHYEQYF. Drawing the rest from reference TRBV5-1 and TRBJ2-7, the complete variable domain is KAGVTQTPRYLIKTRGQQVTLSCSPISGHRSVSWYQQTPGQGLQFLFEYFSETQRNKGNFPGRFSGRQFSNSRSEMNVSTLELGDSALYLCASSLLDSAHYEQYFGPGTRLTVT.